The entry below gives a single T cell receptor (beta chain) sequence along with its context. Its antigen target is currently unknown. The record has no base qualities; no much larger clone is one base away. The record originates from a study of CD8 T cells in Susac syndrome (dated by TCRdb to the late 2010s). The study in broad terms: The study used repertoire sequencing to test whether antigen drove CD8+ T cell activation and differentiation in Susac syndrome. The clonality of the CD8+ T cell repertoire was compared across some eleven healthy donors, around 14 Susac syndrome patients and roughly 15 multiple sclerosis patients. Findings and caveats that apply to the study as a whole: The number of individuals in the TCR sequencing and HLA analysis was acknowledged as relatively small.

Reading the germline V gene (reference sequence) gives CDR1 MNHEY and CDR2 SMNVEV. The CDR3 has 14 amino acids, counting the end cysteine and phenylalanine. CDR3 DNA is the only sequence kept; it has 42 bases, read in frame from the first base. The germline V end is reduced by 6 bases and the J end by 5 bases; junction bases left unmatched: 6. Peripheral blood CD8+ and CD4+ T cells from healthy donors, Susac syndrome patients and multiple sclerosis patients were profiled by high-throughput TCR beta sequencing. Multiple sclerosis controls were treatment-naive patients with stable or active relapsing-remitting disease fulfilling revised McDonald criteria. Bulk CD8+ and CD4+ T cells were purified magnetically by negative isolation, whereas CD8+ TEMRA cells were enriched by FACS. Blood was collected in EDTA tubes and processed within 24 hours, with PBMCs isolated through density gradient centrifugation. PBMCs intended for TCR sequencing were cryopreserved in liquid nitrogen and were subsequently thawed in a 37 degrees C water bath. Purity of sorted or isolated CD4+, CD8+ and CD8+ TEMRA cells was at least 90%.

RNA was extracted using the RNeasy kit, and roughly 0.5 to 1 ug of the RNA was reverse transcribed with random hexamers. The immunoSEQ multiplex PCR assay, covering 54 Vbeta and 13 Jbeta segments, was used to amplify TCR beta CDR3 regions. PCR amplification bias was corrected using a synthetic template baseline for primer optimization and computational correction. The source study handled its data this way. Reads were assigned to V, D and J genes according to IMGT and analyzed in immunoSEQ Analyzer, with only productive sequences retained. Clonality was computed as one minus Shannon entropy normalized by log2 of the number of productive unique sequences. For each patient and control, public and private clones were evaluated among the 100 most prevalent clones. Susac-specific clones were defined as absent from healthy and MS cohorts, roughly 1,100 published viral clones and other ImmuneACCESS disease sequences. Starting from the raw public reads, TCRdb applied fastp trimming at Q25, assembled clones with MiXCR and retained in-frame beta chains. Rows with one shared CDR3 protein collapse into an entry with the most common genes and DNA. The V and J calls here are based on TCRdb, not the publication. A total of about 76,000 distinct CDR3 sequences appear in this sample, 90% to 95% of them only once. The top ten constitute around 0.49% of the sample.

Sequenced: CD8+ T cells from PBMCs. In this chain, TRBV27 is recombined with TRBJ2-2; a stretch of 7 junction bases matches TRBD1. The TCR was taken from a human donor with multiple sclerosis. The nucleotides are TGTGCCAGCAGCCTGAACAGGGGTACCGGGGAGCTGTTTTTT. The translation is CASSLNRGTGELFF.